One sample yielded the 23 T cell receptor beta chains listed below, sequenced in a study of response to subunit inactivated influenza vaccine. TCRdb analysed the RT-PCR reads with MiXCR anew, one entry per CDR3 protein. The repertoire has 400,000 to 650,000 distinct CDR3 sequences, under 8.5% of them found once; the top ten carry roughly 13%. The sequencing used PBMCs from blood, collected about 23 months after vaccination. The source of these receptors is a man aged 50 to 69 who received an inactivated influenza vaccine.

This clonotype occurred a few times. The rearrangement links TRBV29-1 to TRBJ1-1; TRBD1 matches 8 bases. Per the germline V gene, CDR1 is SQVTM and CDR2 is ANQGSEA. Trimming cost V 6 bases and J 1 base; bases outside gene matches: 7. The CDR3 contains 14 residues. The CDR3 DNA sequence: TGCAGCGTGTCTACAGGGGGAGCGAACACTGAAGCTTTCTTT. It specifies CSVSTGGANTEAFF.

This clonotype has a handful of counts. The CDR3 region is CATTMYQGRSTDTQYF. CDR3 coding DNA: TGTGCCACCACAATGTACCAGGGGCGTAGCACAGATACGCAGTATTTT. This chain uses TRBV10-3 with TRBJ2-3, with TRBD1 as a possible D gene (6 bases). CDR3 length equals 16 residues. Trimming took off 10 bases at V and 0 bases at J, with 20 bases between the two ends. Germline V lookup: CDR1 ENHRY, CDR2 SYGVKD.

The chain is built from TRBV19 and TRBJ2-2; D might be TRBD1 (5 bases). Germline V CDR1 and CDR2: LNHDA, SQIVND (reference sequence). CDR3 size: 14 residues. The V end was cut by 0 bases, the J end by 7 bases, with 9 bases between. CDR3 in amino acids: CASSIDRANGELFF. CDR3 DNA: TGTGCCAGTAGTATAGACAGGGCGAACGGGGAGCTGTTTTTT.

This clonotype was counted between two and nine times. This chain connects TRBV4-3 to TRBJ2-1; 11 bases agree with TRBD1. The V and J ends lost 1 base and 12 bases, in that order; junction bases with no gene match: 5. The V gene's germline CDR1 is LGHNA and CDR2 YSLEER. The CDR3 is made up of 14 amino acids. CDR3 protein: CASSQGTGGGRQFF. The CDR3 nucleotides are TGCGCCAGCAGCCAAGGGACAGGGGGCGGCAGGCAGTTCTTC.

The V gene is TRBV2, the J gene TRBJ2-7; 11 nucleotides agree with TRBD2. The length of the CDR3 is 14 residues. Germline CDR1 reads SNHLY; CDR2 reads FYNNEI. J was trimmed by 1 base and V by 6 bases; bases with no gene match: 2. For the CDR3, the DNA is TGTGCCAGCAGGTCTAGCGGGGGGTCCTACGAGCAGTACTTC. It encodes CASRSSGGSYEQYF.

J is TRBJ2-3 and V is TRBV5-1; 8 nucleotides align to TRBD1. There are 15 residues in the CDR3. The germline V gene has CDR1 SGHRS and CDR2 YFSETQ. Germline trimming cut 0 bases from V and 6 bases from J; bases unmatched to any gene: 6. CDR3 sequence: CASSLVVTGVDTQYF. The CDR3 region has the DNA TGCGCCAGCAGCTTGGTGGTGACAGGGGTGGATACGCAGTATTTT.

This chain connects TRBV12-3 or TRBV12-4 to TRBJ2-7; the D gene is possibly TRBD2 (6 bases). V shed 6 bases and J shed 2 bases, with 14 bases lying between them. This CDR3 comprises 14 residues. The CDR3 DNA follows: TGTGCCAGCAGAAGGTCAGGGAGGACCTACGAGCAGTACTTC. Protein product: CASRRSGRTYEQYF.

This clonotype was seen more than once but under ten times. The V gene is TRBV12-3 or TRBV12-4, the J gene TRBJ1-2; unclear D gene. Trimming pared 3 bases from V and 6 bases from J, leaving 11 bases between. The CDR3 extends over 13 amino acids. CDR3 sequence: CASSLMASNGYTF. The CDR3 DNA reads as TGTGCCAGCAGTTTGATGGCCTCGAATGGCTACACCTTC.

Ten or more counts support this clonotype. The gene calls are TRBV10-1 and TRBJ2-2, with 8 positions matching TRBD1. The V and J ends lost 7 bases and 8 bases, in that order; junction bases with no gene match: 9. The CDR3 consists of 14 residues. Germline lookup yields CDR1 WNHNN and CDR2 SYGVQD (reference sequence). The CDR3 DNA is TGCGCCAGCACCCAGGACAGGGTTACGGGGGAGCTGTTTTTT. This codes for CASTQDRVTGELFF.

This clonotype came up many times. The chain uses TRBV29-1 and TRBJ2-7; D unclear. CDR1 is SQVTM, CDR2 ANQGSEA, per germline. Trimming took off 4 bases at V and 2 bases at J, with 9 bases between the two ends. The CDR3 runs to 12 residues. The CDR3 DNA reads TGCAGCGTTGTAGACGGAGCCTACGAGCAGTACTTC. Translation gives CSVVDGAYEQYF.

This chain links TRBV28 with TRBJ2-6; TRBD2 is a possible D gene (5 bases). The CDR3 runs to 14 residues. Looked up from germline, CDR1 is MDHEN and CDR2 is SYDVKM. Trimming shortened V by 7 bases and J by 0 bases, and 7 bases separated the two germline ends. For the CDR3, the DNA is TGTGCCAGCAAACGGGGCTCTGGGGCCAACGTCCTGACTTTC. Residues: CASKRGSGANVLTF.

The chain carries TRBV12-3 or TRBV12-4 and TRBJ2-4; no clear D gene. This CDR3 is built from 16 residues. V dropped 4 bases and J dropped 7 bases, with 20 bases sitting between them. The CDR3 bases are TGTGCCAGCAGTTCCCCCCTCGGAGCGAACACCAACATTCAGTACTTC. As protein: CASSSPLGANTNIQYF.

This clonotype was observed at least ten times. This chain connects TRBV7-6 to TRBJ1-2; TRBD1 aligns across 7 bases. The CDR3 extends over 14 amino acids. The J segment lost 6 bases and the V segment lost 4 bases, leaving 8 bases of the junction unmatched. Germline lookup yields CDR1 SGHVS and CDR2 FNYEAQ. CDR3 nucleotide sequence: TGTGCCAGCAGCTCCTCGGCAGGGGGGGATGGCTACACCTTC. Its translation is CASSSSAGGDGYTF.

This clonotype was seen at least ten times. V is TRBV28 and J is TRBJ1-5; D call uncertain. With 6 bases removed from V and 6 bases from J, the gap between germline ends came to 15 bases. Per the germline V gene, CDR1 is MDHEN and CDR2 is SYDVKM. CDR3 length: 14 amino acids. CDR3 loop: CASSRPVTSQPQHF. The CDR3 coding sequence is TGTGCCAGCAGCCGCCCGGTGACCAGTCAGCCCCAGCATTTT.

This clonotype was counted ten times or more. This sequence joins TRBV27 and TRBJ2-3, with 14 bases aligning to TRBD2. Germline CDR1 MNHEY, CDR2 SMNVEV (reference sequence). Germline trimming cut 3 bases from V and 1 base from J; bases unmatched to any gene: 18. The CDR3 is 22 amino acids. The CDR3 spells CASSFGRSRGLAGGQRTDTQYF. The CDR3 DNA reads TGTGCCAGCAGTTTTGGACGATCCAGAGGACTAGCGGGGGGCCAACGCACAGATACGCAGTATTTT.

In this sample, this clonotype turned up a few times. This chain joins TRBV6-2 or TRBV6-3 and TRBJ1-6; possible D gene TRBD1, 5 bases. CDR3 length: 13 residues. Germline CDR1 is MNHEY and CDR2 is SVGEGT. Between the trimmed V and J ends, which lost 2 bases and 10 bases, there was a span of 9 bases. The CDR3 DNA is TGTGCCAGCAGTTACATGACAGAGTCACCCCTCCACTTT. Encoded protein: CASSYMTESPLHF.

The chain has TRBV5-1 and TRBJ2-1; perhaps TRBD1 as D (6 bases). Trimming cost V 4 bases and J 4 bases, with 12 bases left between them. The germline gives CDR1 SGHRS, CDR2 YFSETQ. The CDR3 is made up of 14 amino acids. CDR3 loop: CASSGGGLYNEQFF. CDR3 coding DNA: TGCGCCAGCAGCGGTGGGGGCCTATACAATGAGCAGTTCTTC.

The chain has TRBV20-1 and TRBJ2-7; the match to TRBD2 covers 9 bases. This CDR3 is built from 14 residues. Germline values: CDR1 DFQATT, CDR2 SNEGSKA (reference sequence). V was clipped by 0 bases and J by 6 bases; unmatched bases: 6. The CDR3 region is CSAREGSSGTEQYF. Written as DNA, the CDR3 is TGCAGTGCTAGAGAAGGGTCTAGCGGGACCGAGCAGTACTTC.

This clonotype was recorded at least ten times. V gene TRBV3-1 combines with J gene TRBJ1-6, with a tentative D call TRBD1 (5 bases). CDR1 and CDR2 from the germline V gene are LGHDT and YNNKEL (reference sequence). V lost 4 bases to trimming and J lost 7 bases, with 11 bases between them. The length of the CDR3 is 14 residues. CDR3 in DNA: TGTGCCAGCAGCCCCGGGACCCGAAATTCACCCCTCCACTTT. This codes for CASSPGTRNSPLHF.

This clonotype was counted between two and nine times. The genes are TRBV7-2 and TRBJ1-2, with 7 bases aligning to TRBD1. The junction had 5 bases not matched to a gene; V was cut back by 2 bases and J by 2 bases. The CDR3 spans 15 residues. Germline assignment: CDR1 SGHTA and CDR2 FQGNSA. Here the CDR3 DNA reads TGTGCCAGCAGCTTAACCGGGACAGACAACTATGGCTACACCTTC. Its protein is CASSLTGTDNYGYTF.

The table lists this clonotype with many counts. The chain carries TRBV6-2 or TRBV6-3 and TRBJ2-4; D perhaps matches TRBD1 (5 bases). Per germline, CDR1 MNHEY and CDR2 SVGEGT. This CDR3 spans 14 amino acids. The V end lost 4 bases, the J end lost 8 bases, and 15 bases lay between the germline ends. The CDR3 loop reads CASSWLGVPDIQYF. In nucleotides, the CDR3 is TGTGCCAGCAGTTGGTTAGGGGTTCCGGACATTCAGTACTTC.

This clonotype was recorded many times. CDR3 amino acids: CSAPTLAGGHYNEQFF. The CDR3 nucleotides read TGCAGTGCTCCTACCCTAGCGGGGGGCCACTACAATGAGCAGTTCTTC. The chain combines TRBV20-1 with TRBJ2-1; 11 nucleotides match TRBD2. With V trimmed by 5 bases and J by 3 bases, 9 bases remained unmatched. Germline CDR1 DFQATT, CDR2 SNEGSKA (reference sequence). This CDR3 region has 16 residues.

The J gene is TRBJ2-5, the V gene TRBV6-2 or TRBV6-3, with TRBD1 matching over 8 bases. Trimming cost V 2 bases and J 5 bases; bases outside gene matches: 4. Germline V gene data show CDR1 as MNHEY and CDR2 as SVGEGT. The CDR3 consists of 14 residues. The CDR3: CASSYHRGDETQYF. CDR3 in DNA: TGTGCCAGCAGTTACCACAGGGGGGATGAGACCCAGTACTTC.